This T cell receptor (beta chain) was retrieved from a study of cytomegalovirus exposure and HLA in healthy donors. General study results and limits: Later on, a genetic analysis was performed. It linked a missense variant in DCLRE1C with V- and J-gene trimming of TCR beta. Listed as cytomegalovirus-associated were 150 to 200 TCR beta chains.

Each donor was nominally healthy when sampled (though unrecorded immune exposures were likely). Use of 60 Vbeta and 13 Jbeta primers characterized the PCR. Original data processing: It was a later analysis that counted about 80 million unique TCR beta chains, of which 9.5 million to 14 million were shared. Produced via immunoSEQ multiplex PCR; TCRdb's table is partial and in-frame only. V and J calls plus clone size are reproduced from that table; the DNA served to infer D and trimming. This table holds 210,000 or so clones, over 75% found once. A remark on this clone: Its antigen remains unknown.

The CDR3 extends over 15 amino acids. Trimming took off 0 bases at V and 2 bases at J, with 12 bases between the two ends. The germline CDR1 and CDR2 sequences are SGHRS and YFSETQ. The sample consisted of PBMCs. The chain recombines TRBV5-1 with TRBJ2-7, with D tentatively TRBD2 (6 bases). This clonotype was sampled from a girl aged 2-10 years in good health and CMV-seronegative. DNA for the CDR3: TGCGCCAGCAGCTTGGGGTGGGGACTGACCTACGAGCAGTACTTC. This sequence encodes CASSLGWGLTYEQYF.